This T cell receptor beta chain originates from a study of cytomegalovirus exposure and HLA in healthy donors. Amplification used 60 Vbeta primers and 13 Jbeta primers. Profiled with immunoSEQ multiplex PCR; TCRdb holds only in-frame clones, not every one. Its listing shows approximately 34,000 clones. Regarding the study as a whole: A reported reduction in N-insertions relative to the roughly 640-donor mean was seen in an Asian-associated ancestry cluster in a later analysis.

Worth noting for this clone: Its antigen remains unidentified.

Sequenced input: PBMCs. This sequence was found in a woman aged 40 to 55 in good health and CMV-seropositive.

Here the CDR3 DNA reads TGCACCAGCAGCCACCTGATAACTAGCGGGAGGGCCGTAGGCACAGATACGCAGTATTTT. It yields the protein CTSSHLITSGRAVGTDTQYF. This chain uses TRBV1 with TRBJ2-3; whether TRBD2, the table's D call, matches the DNA was not checked. TRBV1 is a pseudogene segment. CDR3 length: 20 amino acids.